The 8 T cell receptor beta chains below were found in one sample sequenced in a study of T cell repertoires in cytomegalovirus infection. TCRdb reanalysed the reads using MiXCR and keeps one entry per CDR3 protein. Of roughly 600,000 distinct CDR3 sequences listed, approximately 25% are singletons. The sample was CD8+ T cells from PBMCs. The receptors shown here come from a human donor in good health (CMV status not recorded). Some clones in this sample may be carry-over from other donors' samples.

The chain has TRBV11-2 and TRBJ2-3, with 7 bases fitting TRBD1. Germline V gene sequence: CDR1 SGHAT, CDR2 FQNNGV. V lost 5 bases and J lost 0; bases outside the gene matches: 5. This CDR3 contains 15 residues. CDR3 sequence: CASSRWDSSTDTQYF. The CDR3 DNA reads TGTGCCAGCAGCCGTTGGGACAGTAGCACAGATACGCAGTATTTT.

This clonotype showed up just a few times. J is TRBJ2-5 and V is TRBV28, with TRBD1 identical over 12 bases. V lost 5 bases, J lost 4 bases, and 8 bases stayed unmatched. CDR1 and CDR2 from the germline V gene are MDHEN and SYDVKM. This CDR3 has 16 amino acids. CDR3 nucleotide sequence: TGTGCCAGCAGTCCCCGGGACAGGGGGCCATCAGAGACCCAGTACTTC. Protein product: CASSPRDRGPSETQYF.

This clonotype was found many times. V and J are TRBV7-9 and TRBJ1-2; weak D call: TRBD1 (5 bases). This CDR3 region has 15 residues. CDR1 and CDR2 from the germline V gene are SEHNR and FQNEAQ (reference sequence). The V end lost 0 bases, the J end lost 2 bases, and 10 bases lay between the germline ends. The CDR3 DNA follows: TGTGCCAGCAGCTTAGCGACAGTTCAAAACTATGGCTACACCTTC. This gives the protein CASSLATVQNYGYTF.

This clonotype was seen many times. The chain couples TRBV12-3 or TRBV12-4 to TRBJ2-4; 9 nucleotides agree with TRBD1. After removal of 5 bases from V and 1 base from J, the junction contained 15 bases not matched to a gene. The CDR3 spans 19 residues. The CDR3 loop is CASSTSAYTGGNAKNIQYF. The CDR3 DNA sequence: TGTGCCAGCAGTACCTCAGCCTACACAGGGGGCAACGCCAAAAACATTCAGTACTTC.

This clonotype was recorded many times. This chain uses TRBV7-9 with TRBJ2-6; D perhaps matches TRBD1 (5 bases). Per the germline V gene, CDR1 is SEHNR and CDR2 is FQNEAQ (reference sequence). V was clipped by 5 bases and J by 0 bases, with 8 bases between them. This CDR3 has 15 amino acids. The CDR3 nucleotides are TGTGCCAGCAGCATTACAGGCTCTGGGGCCAACGTCCTGACTTTC. Protein: CASSITGSGANVLTF. Using reference TRBV7-9 and TRBJ2-6 for the parts outside the CDR3, the full variable domain is DTGVSQNPRHKITKRGQNVTFRCDPISEHNRLYWYRQTLGQGPEFLTYFQNEAQLEKSRLLSDRFSAERPKGSFSTLEIQRTEQGDSAMYLCASSITGSGANVLTFGAGSRLTVL.

In the case of this clonotype: This could be a read error, since a much larger clone is one nucleotide away. The chain employs TRBV7-2 and TRBJ2-3; 7 positions match TRBD1. This CDR3 comprises 15 residues. Germline V CDR1 and CDR2: SGHTA, FQGNSA. The CDR3 spells CANSPRQGYTDTQYF. DNA for the CDR3: TGTGCCAACAGCCCAAGACAGGGATACACAGATACGCAGTATTTT.

The genes are TRBV7-9 and TRBJ2-2; 10 nucleotides align to TRBD1. V shed 4 bases and J 4 bases; nucleotides not matched to a gene: 3. The CDR3 is 15 residues long. The germline V gene encodes CDR1 SEHNR and CDR2 FQNEAQ (reference sequence). The CDR3 sequence: CASSSGQGGTGELFF. CDR3 in DNA: TGTGCCAGCAGCTCTGGACAGGGGGGCACCGGGGAGCTGTTTTTT.

As regards this clonotype: One end of the junction fails to match germline, which may point to a read error. The chain carries TRBV6-5 and TRBJ1-2, with no clear D. The CDR3 is 15 residues long. Germline CDR1 and CDR2: MNHEY and SVGAGI. The CDR3 loop is CASSPVAPSRYDYTF. DNA for the CDR3: TGTGCCAGCAGCCCCGTTGCTCCCTCTCGGTATGACTACACCTTC.